The 20 T cell receptor beta chains below come from one sample, sequenced in a study of cytomegalovirus exposure and HLA in healthy donors. Primers included in the PCR were 60 Vbeta and 13 Jbeta primers. The protocol was immunoSEQ multiplex PCR, while the TCRdb copy is restricted to in-frame clones and leaves out a portion. The repertoire table contains about 67,000 clones. Sequenced input: PBMCs. The receptors originated from a woman in her twenties or thirties in good health and CMV-seronegative.

The CDR3, as DNA: TGTGCCATCCCCAGGGTTTTTGGCTACACCTTC. It yields the protein CAIPRVFGYTF. The chain joins TRBV6-1 to TRBJ1-2, with TRBD1 as a possible D gene (5 bases). The CDR3 has 11 amino acids. Germline assignment: CDR1 MNHNS and CDR2 SASEGT. V shed 10 bases and J shed 7 bases, with 13 bases lying between them.

The chain uses TRBV29-1 and TRBJ2-1; D possibly corresponds to TRBD1 (6 bases). V lost 4 bases and J lost 7, with 14 bases in between. Germline lookup yields CDR1 SQVTM and CDR2 ANQGSEA. This CDR3 region has 13 residues. The CDR3, as DNA: TGCAGCGTTGTACCAGGGGCGGGTAATGAGCAGTTCTTC. The encoded protein is CSVVPGAGNEQFF.

This chain's CDR3 is CAISPGLAGFTDTQYF. The CDR3 DNA reads TGTGCCATCAGTCCCGGACTAGCGGGATTCACAGATACGCAGTATTTT. This rearrangement joins TRBV10-3 to TRBJ2-3; 12 nucleotides agree with TRBD2. With V trimmed by 5 bases and J by 2 bases, 5 bases remained unmatched. Looked up from germline, CDR1 is ENHRY and CDR2 is SYGVKD. CDR3 length: 16 residues.

This chain joins TRBV27 and TRBJ2-7; 7 positions match TRBD1. The ends lost 3 bases at V and 2 bases at J; junction bases unmatched: 1. The CDR3 extends over 13 amino acids. The germline CDR1 and CDR2 sequences are MNHEY and SMNVEV (reference sequence). The CDR3 spells CASSLRGPYEQYF. The CDR3 bases are TGTGCCAGCAGTTTGAGGGGGCCCTACGAGCAGTACTTC.

J is TRBJ2-5 and V is TRBV18; D perhaps matches TRBD1 (6 bases). The CDR3 runs 14 residues. Germline V gene data show CDR1 as KGHSH and CDR2 as LQKENI. Trimming shortened V by 2 bases and J by 5 bases, and 12 bases separated the two germline ends. In DNA, the CDR3 is TGTGCCAGCTCACCAGGGACACCCGTGGAGACCCAGTACTTC. This codes for CASSPGTPVETQYF.

The chain joins TRBV4-1 to TRBJ1-1; no clear D gene. Trimming cost V 0 bases and J 6 bases, with 8 bases left between them. Germline CDR1 and CDR2: MGHRA and YSYEKL. The CDR3 is 13 amino acids. The CDR3 DNA sequence: TGCGCCAGCAGCCAAGAGGGAGGGCCTGAAGCTTTCTTT. Amino acids: CASSQEGGPEAFF.

This rearrangement joins TRBV4-3 to TRBJ2-7, with 7 bases that match TRBD1. V shed 4 bases and J 2 bases; nucleotides not matched to a gene: 8. The CDR3 is made up of 15 amino acids. From germline, CDR1 is LGHNA and CDR2 YSLEER. The CDR3 DNA sequence: TGCGCCAGCAGCCCGACAGGGCAAACGACCTACGAGCAGTACTTC. Its protein product is CASSPTGQTTYEQYF.

This chain links TRBV6-1 with TRBJ2-7, with D tentatively TRBD2 (5 bases). Per the germline V gene, CDR1 is MNHNS and CDR2 is SASEGT. The germline V and J ends were trimmed by 8 bases and 9 bases, with 17 bases remaining between them. CDR3 length: 12 residues. In nucleotides, the CDR3 is TGTGCCAGCTCGGATCCGGGGAATGGGCAGTACTTC. Its translation: CASSDPGNGQYF.

This chain uses TRBV18 with TRBJ1-1; TRBD1 matches 9 bases. The CDR3 is 14 amino acids. From germline, CDR1 is KGHSH and CDR2 LQKENI. V shed 3 bases, J shed 4 bases, and the junction held 3 bases outside the gene matches. The CDR3 coding sequence is TGTGCCAGCTCACCCATGGACAGGGGCACTGAAGCTTTCTTT. It yields the protein CASSPMDRGTEAFF.

The chain uses TRBV30 and TRBJ2-7, with a tentative D call TRBD1 (5 bases). CDR3 length equals 12 residues. Trimming took 1 base from V and 5 from J, leaving 9 bases between them. Germline CDR1 reads GTSNPN; CDR2 reads SVGIG (reference sequence). The DNA for the CDR3 is TGTGCCTGGAGTGCCAGGGCGGACGAGCAGTACTTC. Its translation: CAWSARADEQYF.

This chain connects TRBV4-1 to TRBJ1-1; possibly TRBD1 for D (5 bases). The ends were cut back, 8 bases at V and 13 bases at J, with 23 bases in the middle. From germline, CDR1 is MGHRA and CDR2 YSYEKL. CDR3 length: 13 residues. As DNA, the CDR3 is TGCGCCAGCCAGGGTATGTCCCATGATGGAGATTTCTTT. It is translated as CASQGMSHDGDFF.

The gene calls are TRBV29-1 and TRBJ2-7; weak D call: TRBD2 (5 bases). Per germline, CDR1 SQVTM and CDR2 ANQGSEA. The ends were cut back, 0 bases at V and 3 bases at J, with 6 bases in the middle. The CDR3 spans 12 residues. CDR3 region: CSVEEGGYEQYF. The CDR3 DNA is TGCAGCGTTGAAGAAGGAGGCTACGAGCAGTACTTC.

The J gene is TRBJ2-5, the V gene TRBV10-2; no clear D gene. CDR1 is WSHSY and CDR2 is SAAADI in the germline V gene. This CDR3 contains 10 residues. With 8 bases removed from V and 3 bases from J, the gap between germline ends came to 4 bases. The DNA of the CDR3 is TGCGCCAGCGTTAAAGAGACCCAGTACTTC. Protein product: CASVKETQYF.

The chain employs TRBV10-3 and TRBJ1-5; 7 nucleotides align to TRBD1. The CDR3 sequence is 13 residues long. The germline V gene has CDR1 ENHRY and CDR2 SYGVKD. J lost 4 bases, V lost 8 bases, and 5 bases had no gene match. CDR3 nucleotides: TGTGCCATCGGAGGACAGGATAATCAGCCCCAGCATTTT. Translating gives CAIGGQDNQPQHF.

The chain carries TRBV7-9 and TRBJ2-5; 9 bases line up with TRBD2. The germline gives CDR1 SEHNR, CDR2 FQNEAQ (reference sequence). Trimming cost V 2 bases and J 0 bases; bases outside gene matches: 4. This CDR3 has 16 residues. Written as DNA, the CDR3 is TGTGCCAGCAGCTTACGGGCTAGCGGGGACCAAGAGACCCAGTACTTC. Translating gives CASSLRASGDQETQYF.

This chain uses TRBV5-1 with TRBJ1-3; D possibly corresponds to TRBD1 (5 bases). The CDR3 loop spans 15 amino acids. Germline V CDR1 and CDR2: SGHRS, YFSETQ. V was trimmed by 0 bases and J by 0 bases, leaving 7 bases between them. CDR3: CASSLGDSSGNTIYF. As DNA, the CDR3 is TGCGCCAGCAGCTTGGGTGACAGCTCTGGAAACACCATATATTTT.

This chain's CDR3 is CASSGQGGNTEAFF. The CDR3 bases are TGTGCCAGCAGCGGACAGGGCGGGAACACTGAAGCTTTCTTT. The chain carries TRBV11-3 and TRBJ1-1; TRBD1 aligns across 8 bases. This CDR3 spans 14 amino acids. Looked up from germline, CDR1 is SGHNT and CDR2 is YENEEA. Trimming removed 5 bases from V and 1 base from J; junction bases left unmatched: 3.

V gene TRBV18 combines with J gene TRBJ2-2; 8 bases match TRBD2. The V and J ends lost 3 bases and 0 bases, in that order; junction bases with no gene match: 9. The germline V gene has CDR1 KGHSH and CDR2 LQKENI. CDR3 length: 18 amino acids. In DNA, the CDR3 is TGTGCCAGCTCACCCGCTGGCGCGGGGGGCGCGAACACCGGGGAGCTGTTTTTT. This gives the protein CASSPAGAGGANTGELFF.

This chain uses TRBV7-9 with TRBJ1-1; D may be TRBD1 (6 bases). The CDR3 is 14 residues long. CDR1 SEHNR and CDR2 FQNEAQ come from the germline V gene (reference sequence). Between the trimmed V and J ends, which lost 3 bases and 1 base, there was a span of 9 bases. The CDR3 DNA is TGTGCCAGCAGCTTTTTGGACAGGAACACTGAAGCTTTCTTT. Its translation is CASSFLDRNTEAFF.

The genes are TRBV10-3 and TRBJ1-5, with 7 nucleotides matching TRBD1. Germline V gives CDR1 ENHRY, CDR2 SYGVKD. V gave up 0 bases and J gave up 3 bases; unmatched junction bases: 5. This CDR3 is 16 amino acids long. CDR3 nucleotides: TGTGCCATCAGTGAGTCGGCGACAGGGAACAATCAGCCCCAGCATTTT. This sequence encodes CAISESATGNNQPQHF.